Listed here are 7 T cell receptor beta chains from one sample, sequenced in a study of shared clonotypes between healthy human individuals. Repertoires were generated with immunoSEQ multiplex PCR, while TCRdb's copy carries only in-frame clones and drops some. The profile shows roughly 500,000 clones, 90% to 97% of them singletons. Sequencing was done on a sample of naive CD4+ T cells sorted from blood. The subset denotes: CD45RA+ positively selected. The origin of the receptors is a woman aged 25-40 years in good health.

The chain combines TRBV2 with TRBJ1-1, with 7 bases aligning to TRBD1. Trimming cost V 6 bases and J 3 bases; bases outside gene matches: 7. Germline CDR1 SNHLY, CDR2 FYNNEI. This CDR3 spans 14 amino acids. The CDR3 spells CASSKTGVDTEAFF. As DNA, the CDR3 is TGTGCCAGCAGCAAAACAGGGGTTGACACTGAAGCTTTCTTT.

This rearrangement joins TRBV5-1 to TRBJ1-2, with D tentatively TRBD1 (5 bases). Germline V gene data show CDR1 as SGHRS and CDR2 as YFSETQ. Trimming took 5 bases from V and 1 from J, leaving 18 bases between them. This CDR3 spans 16 amino acids. CDR3 sequence (DNA): TGCGCCAGCAGGAAGAGGGGAAGCAGGGTTAACTATGGCTACACCTTC. Amino acid sequence: CASRKRGSRVNYGYTF.

The chain recombines TRBV2 with TRBJ1-2; tentatively, D is TRBD1 (6 bases). The length of the CDR3 is 14 residues. Germline V CDR1 and CDR2: SNHLY, FYNNEI. Trimming took off 4 bases at V and 1 base at J, with 10 bases between the two ends. CDR3 amino acids: CASSVQGNNYGYTF. In DNA, the CDR3 is TGTGCCAGCAGTGTACAGGGCAATAACTATGGCTACACCTTC.

The chain couples TRBV19 to TRBJ1-1; weak D call: TRBD1 (5 bases). V lost 7 bases and J lost 2, with 14 bases in between. There are 14 residues in the CDR3. Germline loops: CDR1 LNHDA, CDR2 SQIVND (reference sequence). The CDR3: CASTPGDSNTEAFF. CDR3 DNA: TGTGCCAGTACCCCGGGGGATAGTAACACTGAAGCTTTCTTT.

The V and J genes are TRBV5-6 and TRBJ2-7, with no clear D. V was pared by 5 bases and J by 4 bases, with 7 bases between. This CDR3 is built from 11 residues. In germline, CDR1 is SGHDT, CDR2 YYEEEE. CDR3 in DNA: TGTGCCAGCAGTCCTCGGTACGAGCAGTACTTC. Translated: CASSPRYEQYF.

This clone was seen a single time. This chain connects TRBV5-1 to TRBJ1-1; weak D call: TRBD1 (5 bases). The CDR3 covers 16 residues. CDR1 and CDR2 from the germline V gene are SGHRS and YFSETQ. V was trimmed by 4 bases and J by 6 bases, leaving 22 bases between them. The CDR3 here is CASSRRAGAQYSEAFF. The DNA for the CDR3 is TGCGCCAGCAGCCGACGCGCCGGGGCCCAGTATTCTGAAGCTTTCTTT.

This chain uses TRBV28 with TRBJ1-2; D gene ambiguous. V was pared by 6 bases and J by 3 bases, with 14 bases between. There are 14 residues in the CDR3. The germline CDR1 and CDR2 sequences are MDHEN and SYDVKM. The DNA for the CDR3 is TGTGCCAGCAGCCTCCCCAAGGGCTACTATGGCTACACCTTC. It specifies CASSLPKGYYGYTF.